This T cell receptor (beta chain) stems from a study of cytomegalovirus exposure and HLA in healthy donors. Sequenced by immunoSEQ multiplex PCR; TCRdb stores in-frame clones only, minus some. The sample lists approximately 110,000 clones; around 94% were seen once. As regards this clone: Its antigen is currently unknown.

Broader study findings: Cytomegalovirus association was listed for 170 or so TCR beta chains. Most TCRs appeared rarely, but some public TCRs recurred in many donors. A subsequent analysis found that TCR clusters from the first cohort also tended to co-occur in the 120 or so validation repertoires, with approximately 95% of cluster scores above 0.

The CDR3 has 13 amino acids. The V end lost 3 bases, the J end lost 10 bases, and 15 bases lay between the germline ends. The germline V gene has CDR1 LNHDA and CDR2 SQIVND (reference sequence). This TCR was sampled from a woman under 30 in good health and CMV-seronegative. The chain recombines TRBV19 with TRBJ1-2; D is uncertain. What was sequenced was PBMCs. CDR3 nucleotide sequence: TGTGCCAGTAGTATCAGTGTTGCGGGAACCTACACCTTC. Translated, it gives CASSISVAGTYTF.